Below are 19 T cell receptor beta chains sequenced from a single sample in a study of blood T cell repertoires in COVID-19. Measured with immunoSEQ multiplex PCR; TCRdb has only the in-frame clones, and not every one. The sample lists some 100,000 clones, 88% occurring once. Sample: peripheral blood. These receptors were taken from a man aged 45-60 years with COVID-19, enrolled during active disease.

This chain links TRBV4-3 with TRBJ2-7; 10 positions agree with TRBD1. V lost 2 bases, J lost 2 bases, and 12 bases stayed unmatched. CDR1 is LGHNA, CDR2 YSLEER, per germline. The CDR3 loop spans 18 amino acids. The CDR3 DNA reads TGCGCCAGCAGCCAATACCTACCGGGACAGGGGATCCCCTACGAGCAGTACTTC. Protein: CASSQYLPGQGIPYEQYF.

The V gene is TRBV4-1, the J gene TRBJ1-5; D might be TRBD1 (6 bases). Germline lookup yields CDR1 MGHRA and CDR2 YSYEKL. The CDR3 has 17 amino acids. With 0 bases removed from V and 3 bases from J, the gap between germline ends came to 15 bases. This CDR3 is CASSQDLQAGDNQPQHF. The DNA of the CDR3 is TGCGCCAGCAGCCAAGATCTTCAGGCAGGGGACAATCAGCCCCAGCATTTT.

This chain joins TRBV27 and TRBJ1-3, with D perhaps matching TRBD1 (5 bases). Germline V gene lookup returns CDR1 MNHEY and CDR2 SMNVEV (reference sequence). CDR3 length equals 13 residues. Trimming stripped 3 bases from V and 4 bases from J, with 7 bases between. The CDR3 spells CASSFRQGNTIYF. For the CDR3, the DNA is TGTGCCAGCAGTTTCCGACAGGGAAACACCATATATTTT.

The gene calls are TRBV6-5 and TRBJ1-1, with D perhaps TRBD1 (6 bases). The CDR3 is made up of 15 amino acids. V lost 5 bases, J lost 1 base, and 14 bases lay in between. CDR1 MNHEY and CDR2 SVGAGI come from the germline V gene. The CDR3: CASSTPGVRNTEAFF. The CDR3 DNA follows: TGTGCCAGCAGTACTCCAGGGGTGCGGAACACTGAAGCTTTCTTT.

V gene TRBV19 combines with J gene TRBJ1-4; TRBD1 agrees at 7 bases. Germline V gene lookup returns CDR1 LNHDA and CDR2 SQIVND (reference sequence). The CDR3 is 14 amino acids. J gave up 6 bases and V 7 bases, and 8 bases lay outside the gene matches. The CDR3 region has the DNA TGTGCCAGTACCCAGACAGGGATGGATGAAAAACTGTTTTTT. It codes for CASTQTGMDEKLFF.

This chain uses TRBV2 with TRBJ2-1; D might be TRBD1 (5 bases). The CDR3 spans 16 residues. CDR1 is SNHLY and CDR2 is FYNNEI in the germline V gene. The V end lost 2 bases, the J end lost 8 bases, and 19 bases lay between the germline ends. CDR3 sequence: CASSEIQVKQMDEQFF. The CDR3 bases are TGTGCCAGCAGTGAAATACAGGTAAAACAAATGGATGAGCAGTTCTTC. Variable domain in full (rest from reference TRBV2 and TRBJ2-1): EPEVTQTPSHQVTQMGQEVILRCVPISNHLYFYWYRQILGQKVEFLVSFYNNEISEKSEIFDDQFSVERPDGSNFTLKIRSTKLEDSAMYFCASSEIQVKQMDEQFFGPGTRLTVL.

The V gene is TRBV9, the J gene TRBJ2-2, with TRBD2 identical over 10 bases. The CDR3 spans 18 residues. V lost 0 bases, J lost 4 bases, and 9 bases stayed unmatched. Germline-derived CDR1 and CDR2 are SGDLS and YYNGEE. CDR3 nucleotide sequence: TGTGCCAGCAGCGTAGGCCCCAGCGGGGGGGCCGGCACCGGGGAGCTGTTTTTT. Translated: CASSVGPSGGAGTGELFF.

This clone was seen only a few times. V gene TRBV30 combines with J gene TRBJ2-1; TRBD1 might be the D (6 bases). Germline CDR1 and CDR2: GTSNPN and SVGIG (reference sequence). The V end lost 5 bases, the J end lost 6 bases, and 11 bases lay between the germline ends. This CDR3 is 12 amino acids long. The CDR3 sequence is CAWDGRGNEQFF. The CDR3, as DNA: TGTGCCTGGGACGGCAGGGGCAATGAGCAGTTCTTC.

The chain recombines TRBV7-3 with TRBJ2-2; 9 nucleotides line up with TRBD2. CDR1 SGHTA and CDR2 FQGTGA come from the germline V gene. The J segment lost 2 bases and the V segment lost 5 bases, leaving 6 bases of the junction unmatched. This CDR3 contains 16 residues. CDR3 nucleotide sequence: TGTGCCAGCAGCGCCGCGGGGGGGGCCAACACCGGGGAGCTGTTTTTT. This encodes CASSAAGGANTGELFF.

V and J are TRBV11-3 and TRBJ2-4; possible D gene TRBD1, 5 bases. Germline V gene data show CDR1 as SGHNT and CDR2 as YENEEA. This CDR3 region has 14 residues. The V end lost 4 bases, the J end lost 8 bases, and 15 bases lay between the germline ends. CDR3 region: CASSYPRAGYIQYF. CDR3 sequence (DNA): TGTGCCAGCAGCTACCCCAGGGCTGGGTACATTCAGTACTTC.

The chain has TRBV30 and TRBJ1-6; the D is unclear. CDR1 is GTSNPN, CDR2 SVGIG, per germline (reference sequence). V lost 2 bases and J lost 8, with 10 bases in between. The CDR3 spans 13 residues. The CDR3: CAWSLTQYSPLHF. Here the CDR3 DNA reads TGTGCCTGGAGTTTAACACAGTATTCACCCCTCCACTTT.

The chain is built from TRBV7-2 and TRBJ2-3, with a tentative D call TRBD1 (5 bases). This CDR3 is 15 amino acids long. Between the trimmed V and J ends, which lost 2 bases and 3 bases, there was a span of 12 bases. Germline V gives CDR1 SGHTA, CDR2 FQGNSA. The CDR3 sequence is CASSLRPDSTDTQYF. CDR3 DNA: TGTGCCAGCAGCTTAAGGCCAGACAGTACAGATACGCAGTATTTT.

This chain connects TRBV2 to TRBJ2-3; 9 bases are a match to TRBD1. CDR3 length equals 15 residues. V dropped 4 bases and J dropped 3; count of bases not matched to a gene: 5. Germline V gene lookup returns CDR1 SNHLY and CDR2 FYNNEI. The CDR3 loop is CASSGRDRDTDTQYF. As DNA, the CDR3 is TGTGCCAGCAGTGGCCGGGACAGGGATACAGATACGCAGTATTTT.

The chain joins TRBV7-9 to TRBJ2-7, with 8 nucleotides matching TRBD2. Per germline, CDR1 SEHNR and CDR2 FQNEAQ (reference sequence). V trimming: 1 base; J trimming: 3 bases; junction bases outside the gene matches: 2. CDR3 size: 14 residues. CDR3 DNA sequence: TGTGCCAGCAGCTTAGGGAGCGGGAGCTACGAGCAGTACTTC. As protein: CASSLGSGSYEQYF.

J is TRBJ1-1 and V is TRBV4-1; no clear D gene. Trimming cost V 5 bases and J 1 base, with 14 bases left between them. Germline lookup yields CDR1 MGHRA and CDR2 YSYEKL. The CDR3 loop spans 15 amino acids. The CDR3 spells CASSSFSGSNTEAFF. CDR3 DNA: TGCGCCAGCAGCTCTTTCTCGGGATCGAACACTGAAGCTTTCTTT.

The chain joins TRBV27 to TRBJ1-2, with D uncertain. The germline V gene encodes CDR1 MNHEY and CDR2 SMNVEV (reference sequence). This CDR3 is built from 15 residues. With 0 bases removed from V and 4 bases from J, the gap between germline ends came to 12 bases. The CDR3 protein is CASSLSWSTTYGYTF. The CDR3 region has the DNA TGTGCCAGCAGTTTATCGTGGTCAACTACCTATGGCTACACCTTC.

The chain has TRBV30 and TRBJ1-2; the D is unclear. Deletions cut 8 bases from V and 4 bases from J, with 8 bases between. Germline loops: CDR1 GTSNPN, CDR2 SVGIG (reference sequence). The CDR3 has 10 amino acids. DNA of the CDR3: TGTGCCCTGGGCCGCTATGGCTACACCTTC. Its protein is CALGRYGYTF.

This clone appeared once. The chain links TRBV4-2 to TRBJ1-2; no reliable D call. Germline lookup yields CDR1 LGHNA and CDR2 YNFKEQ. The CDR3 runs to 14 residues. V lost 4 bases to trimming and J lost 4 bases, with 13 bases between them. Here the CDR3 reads CASSPTAGLYGYTF. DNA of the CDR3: TGTGCCAGCAGCCCCACGGCAGGCCTCTATGGCTACACCTTC.

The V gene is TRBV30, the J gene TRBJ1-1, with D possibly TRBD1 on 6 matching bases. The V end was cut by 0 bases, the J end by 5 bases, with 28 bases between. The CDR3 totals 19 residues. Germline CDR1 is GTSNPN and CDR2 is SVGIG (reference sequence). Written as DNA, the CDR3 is TGTGCCTGGAGTGTACGTCCGTCCGGGAGAACACAGGGAGGGACTGAAGCTTTCTTT. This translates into CAWSVRPSGRTQGGTEAFF.